Sequencing of this T cell receptor (beta chain) was carried out in a study of blood T cell repertoires in COVID-19. Study information: The United States, Italy and Spain provided the acute and convalescent COVID-19 samples.

The ends lost 3 bases at V and 8 bases at J; junction bases unmatched: 9. The CDR3 is made up of 14 amino acids. The germline V gene encodes CDR1 KGHSH and CDR2 LQKENI. Study processing details: Amplification of reference gene primers provided the estimated nucleated cell counts. Some clones are missing from TCRdb's copy, which holds only in-frame ones; the method was immunoSEQ multiplex PCR. That table furnishes V, J and clone size, whereas the DNA furnished D and trimming. The data show around 150,000 clones, roughly 90% seen once. This chain joins TRBV18 and TRBJ1-2, with 7 bases identical to TRBD1. Input material: peripheral blood. The sequence was obtained from a woman aged 55-69 years who had recovered from COVID-19. The CDR3 reads CASSPNRGKHGYTF. The CDR3 region has the DNA TGTGCCAGCTCACCCAACAGGGGCAAGCACGGCTACACCTTC.